This T cell receptor (beta chain) is drawn from a study of cytomegalovirus exposure and HLA in healthy donors. Turning to the study itself: Early on, a data release was issued that held 80 million or so unique TCRs from HLA-typed donors.

In the PCR, 60 Vbeta and 13 Jbeta primers were used. Original processing methods: Later work found around 85 million unique TCR beta chains, with roughly 11 million shared. The protocol was immunoSEQ multiplex PCR, while the TCRdb copy is restricted to in-frame clones and leaves out a portion. V, J and clone size reflect that table, while D and trimming were determined from the DNA. The repertoire holds about 87,000 clones, with roughly 70% as singletons. For this clone: What it binds is not known.

Whole-study findings and limits: An analysis that was carried out later associated approximately 17,000 TCR beta sequences with HLA alleles at 0.05 false discovery rate.

Specimen: PBMCs. This TCR derives from a man aged 30 to 39 in good health and CMV-seropositive.

The CDR3 DNA reads as TGCAGCGTTGAACAGGTATCTTACAATGAGCAGTTCTTC. Translating it yields CSVEQVSYNEQFF. V usage is TRBV29-1 and J usage is TRBJ2-1, with D uncertain. The CDR3 contains 13 residues. CDR1 and CDR2 (germline): SQVTM, ANQGSEA. V shed 2 bases and J shed 4 bases, with 9 bases lying between them.